A single sample gave rise to the 2 T cell receptor beta chains below, sequenced in a study of Graves' ophthalmopathy and Graves' hyperthyroidism. Beta-chain TCR CDR3 regions were amplified from RNA transcripts. After a first-round RT-PCR with HTBI primers, a second-round multiplex PCR was run. TCRdb processed the multiplex PCR reads anew with MiXCR; each CDR3 protein has one entry. The sample has a few hundred thousand distinct CDR3 sequences, roughly 17% seen once; the top ten hold 2% to 2.5%. The source material was peripheral blood. These receptors were obtained from an adult woman with stable Graves' hyperthyroidism.

This clonotype was seen repeatedly, ten times or more. The gene calls are TRBV6-2 or TRBV6-3 and TRBJ1-1; D gene uncertain. V gave up 4 bases and J gave up 2 bases, with 8 bases separating them. Germline V CDR1 and CDR2: MNHEY, SVGEGT. The CDR3 has 13 amino acids. CDR3 in DNA: TGTGCCAGCAGTTCTGGAGAAAACACTGAAGCTTTCTTT. Translated, it gives CASSSGENTEAFF.

This clonotype was recorded many times. The genes are TRBV20-1 and TRBJ2-5; 7 bases are shared with TRBD2. Per the germline V gene, CDR1 is DFQATT and CDR2 is SNEGSKA (reference sequence). J gave up 2 bases and V 6 bases, and 12 bases lay outside the gene matches. This CDR3 comprises 15 residues. CDR3 loop: CSAEGLDTIQETQYF. The CDR3 DNA reads TGCAGTGCGGAAGGACTAGATACAATTCAAGAGACCCAGTACTTC.